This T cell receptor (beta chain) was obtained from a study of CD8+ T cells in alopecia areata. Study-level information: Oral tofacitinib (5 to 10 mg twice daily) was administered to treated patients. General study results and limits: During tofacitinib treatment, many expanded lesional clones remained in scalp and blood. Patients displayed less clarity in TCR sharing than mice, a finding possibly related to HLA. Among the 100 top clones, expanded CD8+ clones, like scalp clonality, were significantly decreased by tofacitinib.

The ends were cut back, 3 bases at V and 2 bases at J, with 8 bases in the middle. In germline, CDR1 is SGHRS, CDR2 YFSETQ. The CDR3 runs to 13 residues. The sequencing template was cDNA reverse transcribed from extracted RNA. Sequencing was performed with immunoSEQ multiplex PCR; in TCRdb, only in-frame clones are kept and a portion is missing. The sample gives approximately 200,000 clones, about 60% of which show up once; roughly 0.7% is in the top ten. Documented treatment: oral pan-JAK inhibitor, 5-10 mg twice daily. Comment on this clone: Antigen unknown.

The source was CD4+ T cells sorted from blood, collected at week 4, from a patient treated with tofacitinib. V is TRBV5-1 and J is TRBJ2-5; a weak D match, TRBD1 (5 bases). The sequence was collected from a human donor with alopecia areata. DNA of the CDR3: TGCGCCAGCAGCTCGCAGGGACAAGAGACCCAGTACTTC. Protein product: CASSSQGQETQYF.